These T cell receptor beta chains were read from a single sample in a study of vaccination effects on CD4 cells after COVID-19. Clones were sequenced by immunoSEQ multiplex PCR, and TCRdb holds only the in-frame ones, with some missing. The table includes about 41,000 clones, under 70% detected once. No antigen has been assigned to these receptors. Sequences were derived from CD4+ T cells from PBMCs cultured with HCoV-OC43 spike peptides, sampled before COVID-19 vaccination. The origin of the receptors is a human donor who received a COVID-19 vaccine. Both conserved end residues are part of each CDR3. The order of the fields is D gene, clone size, J gene, V gene, CDR3 DNA, CDR3 protein. The D gene is left open where the match is weak. The listing skips clone size in some rows; elsewhere it reads once, few, many or a size class.

>TRBD1|NA|TRBJ1-1|TRBV11-1
TGTGCCAGCAGCTTAGACAGGGGACGGGCCCCTGAAGCTTTCTTT
CASSLDRGRAPEAFF
>NA|few|TRBJ1-6|TRBV3-1/TRBV3-2
TGTGCCAGCAGCCCTAGCAGAGGGTCACCCCTCCACTTT
CASSPSRGSPLHF
>TRBD2|NA|TRBJ2-5|TRBV5-1
TGCGCCAGCAGCCGACAATGGCGGGGGAGAGAGACCCAGTACTTC
CASSRQWRGRETQYF
>TRBD1|NA|TRBJ1-2|TRBV6-6
TGTGCCAGCAGTGACAGGGGGCTGGATGGCTACACCTTC
CASSDRGLDGYTF
>NA|few|TRBJ1-3|TRBV5-6
TGTGCCAGCAGCTTGAGGAAAGGGAGAAACACCATATATTTT
CASSLRKGRNTIYF
>NA|NA|TRBJ2-1|TRBV2
TGTGCCAGCACTCCCGGTGACAGCAACAATGAGCAGTTCTTC
CASTPGDSNNEQFF
>TRBD1|few|TRBJ1-1|TRBV6-1
TGTGCCAGCAGCACGACAGGGGCGGACACTGAAGCTTTCTTT
CASSTTGADTEAFF
>NA|NA|TRBJ1-1|TRBV2
TGTGCCAGCAGTGGGGGGGCTAGTGAAGCTTTCTTT
CASSGGASEAFF
>NA|NA|TRBJ2-6|TRBV5-1
TGCGCCAGCAGCTTGGAAGGTGGGGCCAACGTCCTGACTTTC
CASSLEGGANVLTF
>TRBD1|few|TRBJ2-7|TRBV6-5
TGTGCCAGCGCAAGACAGGGATCCCTCGAGCAGTACTTC
CASARQGSLEQYF
>NA|once|TRBJ1-1|TRBV3-1/TRBV3-2
TGTGCCAGCAGCCCCAGGACATATAACACTGAAGCTTTCTTT
CASSPRTYNTEAFF
>NA|NA|TRBJ2-1|TRBV15
TGTGCCACCAGCAGAGATCAGTCGAGTGAGCAGTTCTTC
CATSRDQSSEQFF
>TRBD1|NA|TRBJ1-5|TRBV27
TGTGCCAGCAGTTTCTCAACAGGGGGGAATCAGCCCCAGCATTTT
CASSFSTGGNQPQHF
>TRBD2|few|TRBJ2-2|TRBV5-4
TGTGCCAGCCAACGCCAGGGACTAGGCACCGGGGAGCTGTTTTTT
CASQRQGLGTGELFF
>NA|NA|TRBJ1-6|TRBV4-3
TGCGCCAGCAGCCAAGAACGGCAGGCCTATAATTCACCCCTCCACTTT
CASSQERQAYNSPLHF
>NA|NA|TRBJ2-7|TRBV12-2
TGTGCAAGTCGCTTAGGATTTGACCGGCGAAGCTCCTACGAGCAGTACTTC
CASRLGFDRRSSYEQYF
>NA|NA|TRBJ1-4|TRBV3-1/TRBV3-2
TGTGCCAGCAGATCAGGCGGGGAAAAACTGTTTTTT
CASRSGGEKLFF
>TRBD1|NA|TRBJ1-6|TRBV5-6
TGTGCCAGCAGCTTGGTAGGACAGGGAACCGGTTCACCCCTCCACTTT
CASSLVGQGTGSPLHF
>NA|NA|TRBJ2-6|TRBV27
TGTGCCAGCAGTTTATCGTACTCTGGGGCCAACGTCCTGACTTTC
CASSLSYSGANVLTF
>NA|few|TRBJ2-7|TRBV11-2
TGTGCCAGCAGCTTAGATTATAGGAGCTACGAGCAGTACTTC
CASSLDYRSYEQYF
>NA|NA|TRBJ2-7|TRBV4-1
TGCGCCAGCAGCCTCGAGCCAAGGACAACCCCCTCCGAGCAGTACTTC
CASSLEPRTTPSEQYF
>NA|NA|TRBJ2-3|TRBV12-3/TRBV12-4
TGTGCCAGCAGCCTCCGGTTGGTCCAGTATTTT
CASSLRLVQYF